The 24 T cell receptor beta chains listed next were all sequenced from one sample in a study of shared clonotypes between healthy human individuals. The protocol was immunoSEQ multiplex PCR, while the TCRdb copy is restricted to in-frame clones and leaves out a portion. Found here are fewer than 1.6 million clones, roughly 98.5% of them singletons; the top ten hold 0.36%. The sample comprised naive CD4+ T cells sorted from blood. Subset indicated: CD45RA+ positively selected. These receptor sequences come from a man aged 30 to 45 in good health.

In DNA, the CDR3 is TGCAGTGCGGCCCCCGGGTATGGCTACACCTTC. Translation gives CSAAPGYGYTF. The chain combines TRBV20-1 with TRBJ1-2, with D unclear. The CDR3 length is 11 residues. V was shortened by 6 bases and J by 5 bases, with 10 bases between the two germline ends. Germline-derived CDR1 and CDR2 are DFQATT and SNEGSKA (reference sequence).

The J gene is TRBJ1-2, the V gene TRBV6-6; tentative D call: TRBD1 (6 bases). The CDR3 covers 14 residues. Trimming pared 7 bases from V and 4 bases from J, leaving 16 bases between. Germline V gene lookup returns CDR1 MNHNY and CDR2 SVGAGI (reference sequence). CDR3 DNA: TGTGCCAGCACTCCTGACAGGTCGGGCTATGGCTACACCTTC. It translates to CASTPDRSGYGYTF.

The chain has TRBV29-1 and TRBJ1-1; D is undetermined. The CDR3 runs 12 residues. Germline lookup yields CDR1 SQVTM and CDR2 ANQGSEA. The V end was cut by 4 bases, the J end by 7 bases, with 13 bases between. CDR3 sequence (DNA): TGCAGCGTTGGCCTGACGGAAAGTGAAGCTTTCTTT. Translated: CSVGLTESEAFF.

CDR3 protein: CASTMTIAGQPQHF. The CDR3, as DNA: TGTGCCAGCACCATGACCATAGCGGGGCAGCCCCAGCATTTT. The chain combines TRBV6-1 with TRBJ1-5, with unresolved D. The CDR3 is 14 amino acids. Trimming took 7 bases from V and 7 from J, leaving 17 bases between them. CDR1 and CDR2 (germline): MNHNS, SASEGT.

This chain uses TRBV7-2 with TRBJ1-1; D remains ambiguous. CDR1 is SGHTA and CDR2 is FQGNSA in the germline V gene. V was shortened by 4 bases and J by 2 bases, with 14 bases between the two germline ends. CDR3 size: 15 residues. CDR3 protein: CASSSRSWGNTEAFF. In DNA, the CDR3 is TGTGCCAGCAGCTCCCGGAGTTGGGGAAACACTGAAGCTTTCTTT.

CDR3: CASSRGPQPTDTQYF. DNA of the CDR3: TGTGCCAGCAGCCGGGGACCTCAACCCACAGATACGCAGTATTTT. The V gene is TRBV11-3, the J gene TRBJ2-3; D assignment may be TRBD1 or TRBD2 (5 bases each). V was clipped by 5 bases and J by 2 bases, with 14 bases between them. The CDR3 is 15 residues long. Germline V gives CDR1 SGHNT, CDR2 YENEEA.

The gene calls are TRBV7-9 and TRBJ1-1; D is possibly TRBD1 (6 bases). Germline CDR1 reads SEHNR; CDR2 reads FQNEAQ (reference sequence). This CDR3 has 15 residues. V lost 5 bases to trimming and J lost 1 base, with 14 bases between them. CDR3 DNA sequence: TGTGCCAGCAGCGATGTAAGCAGGGGGAACACTGAAGCTTTCTTT. Protein: CASSDVSRGNTEAFF.

CDR3 protein: CASSLGGGGYNEQFF. The CDR3 DNA follows: TGTGCCAGCAGCTTGGGCGGAGGGGGTTACAATGAGCAGTTCTTC. The rearrangement uses TRBV7-2 and TRBJ2-1; tentatively, D is TRBD1 or TRBD2 (6 bases each). Germline CDR1 reads SGHTA; CDR2 reads FQGNSA. This CDR3 spans 15 amino acids. V was pared by 3 bases and J by 4 bases, with 13 bases between.

V usage is TRBV5-1 and J usage is TRBJ2-1; 8 bases are a match to TRBD2. The CDR3 totals 15 residues. Germline CDR1 is SGHRS and CDR2 is YFSETQ. V gave up 1 base and J gave up 8 bases; unmatched junction bases: 8. Here the CDR3 reads CASSLFGTSPYEQFF. CDR3 DNA sequence: TGCGCCAGCAGCTTGTTCGGGACTAGTCCCTATGAGCAGTTCTTC.

The chain recombines TRBV19 with TRBJ2-1, with TRBD2 identical over 11 bases. The length of the CDR3 is 15 residues. CDR1 is LNHDA, CDR2 SQIVND, per germline (reference sequence). Unmatched junction bases numbered 6, after V lost 6 bases and J lost 5 bases. The CDR3 spells CASSTTSGSDNEQFF. Here the CDR3 DNA reads TGTGCCAGTAGCACCACTAGCGGGAGCGACAATGAGCAGTTCTTC. Full variable domain (remainder filled in from reference TRBV19 and TRBJ2-1): DGGITQSPKYLFRKEGQNVTLSCEQNLNHDAMYWYRQDPGQGLRLIYYSQIVNDFQKGDIAEGYSVSREKKESFPLTVTSAQKNPTAFYLCASSTTSGSDNEQFFGPGTRLTVL.

This clone is a singleton in its sample. The V gene is TRBV10-2, the J gene TRBJ2-5; a possible D gene is TRBD1 (5 bases). Germline V gene data show CDR1 as WSHSY and CDR2 as SAAADI. Trimming cost V 7 bases and J 6 bases, with 12 bases left between them. This CDR3 comprises 12 residues. The CDR3 spells CASTSGSQTQYF. Written as DNA, the CDR3 is TGCGCCAGCACCTCAGGGTCCCAGACCCAGTACTTC.

The CDR3 sequence is CASSTGTNTGELFF. The CDR3 DNA is TGTGCCAGCAGCACCGGGACGAACACCGGGGAGCTGTTTTTT. The chain has TRBV28 and TRBJ2-2; perhaps TRBD2 as D (5 bases). The length of the CDR3 is 14 residues. Trimming removed 6 bases at V and 0 bases at J, with 8 bases between. Germline V lookup: CDR1 MDHEN, CDR2 SYDVKM.

The chain links TRBV5-4 to TRBJ1-2, with TRBD1 as a possible D gene (6 bases). Germline V CDR1 and CDR2: SGHNT, YYREEE (reference sequence). The CDR3 covers 12 residues. The V end was cut by 7 bases, the J end by 6 bases, with 13 bases between. CDR3 DNA: TGTGCCAGCGGTACTACAGGGAATGGCTACACCTTC. Translation gives CASGTTGNGYTF.

This chain links TRBV25-1 with TRBJ1-3, with D unclear. Trimming stripped 8 bases from V and 0 bases from J, with 11 bases between. Germline V gene data show CDR1 as MGHDK and CDR2 as SYGVNS. The CDR3 is 14 residues long. The CDR3 DNA reads TGTGCCAGCGTGGCAACCTTCTCTGGAAACACCATATATTTT. Amino acids: CASVATFSGNTIYF.

Concerning this clone itself: The sample holds other DNA sequences that translate to the same CDR3. The CDR3 nucleotides are TGTGCCAGCAGCCAGGGACAGGGACGTGAGACCCAGTACTTC. It is translated as CASSQGQGRETQYF. V usage is TRBV5-4 and J usage is TRBJ2-5; TRBD1 matches at 9 bases. V was pared by 4 bases and J by 5 bases, with 6 bases of the junction left unmatched. The CDR3 length is 14 residues. Germline CDR1 and CDR2: SGHNT and YYREEE (reference sequence).

DNA of the CDR3: TGTGCCAGTAGTATTCCTAGCGGGACCCTCACAGATACGCAGTATTTT. It encodes CASSIPSGTLTDTQYF. V usage is TRBV19 and J usage is TRBJ2-3, with 9 bases that match TRBD2. The CDR3 sequence is 16 residues long. V shed 3 bases and J 2 bases; nucleotides not matched to a gene: 6. CDR1 LNHDA and CDR2 SQIVND come from the germline V gene (reference sequence).

The chain has TRBV30 and TRBJ1-5, with unresolved D. Between the trimmed V and J ends, which lost 1 base and 5 bases, there was a span of 9 bases. Germline CDR1 GTSNPN, CDR2 SVGIG (reference sequence). The CDR3 is made up of 13 amino acids. The DNA of the CDR3 is TGTGCCTGGAGTGGGGGAGATTATCAGCCCCAGCATTTT. Protein sequence: CAWSGGDYQPQHF.

This chain uses TRBV5-1 with TRBJ1-3; D perhaps matches TRBD1 (6 bases). Trimming cost V 5 bases and J 0 bases, with 12 bases left between them. This CDR3 region has 15 residues. Germline CDR1 reads SGHRS; CDR2 reads YFSETQ. The CDR3 sequence is CASSKDSPSGNTIYF. CDR3 bases: TGCGCCAGCAGTAAGGACAGCCCCTCTGGAAACACCATATATTTT.

This rearrangement joins TRBV7-5 to TRBJ1-5; the table's D call TRBD1 went unverified against the DNA. TRBV7-5 is annotated as a pseudogene. This CDR3 region has 19 residues. In nucleotides, the CDR3 is TGTGCCAGAAGCTTAGCTAAGACTTTCCGGGACAGAAGAAATCAGCCCCAGCATTTT. It translates to CARSLAKTFRDRRNQPQHF.

This clone was detected only a few times. Other DNA sequences of this sample code for an identical CDR3. This rearrangement joins TRBV18 to TRBJ2-3; D is unclear. This CDR3 region has 12 residues. Germline assignment: CDR1 KGHSH and CDR2 LQKENI. The germline V and J ends were trimmed by 0 bases and 6 bases, with 4 bases remaining between them. CDR3 DNA: TGTGCCAGCTCACCACCGGCCGATACGCAGTATTTT. It codes for CASSPPADTQYF.

A single count supports this clone. This chain joins TRBV25-1 and TRBJ1-4, with D hard to call. V was clipped by 6 bases and J by 8 bases, with 22 bases between them. CDR3 length: 16 amino acids. Germline values: CDR1 MGHDK, CDR2 SYGVNS. CDR3 amino acids: CASRGGPSVFDEKLFF. CDR3 DNA: TGTGCCAGCAGGGGAGGGCCTAGCGTTTTTGACGAAAAACTGTTTTTT.

The J gene is TRBJ1-5, the V gene TRBV7-9; 7 nucleotides align to TRBD1. The length of the CDR3 is 16 residues. With V trimmed by 5 bases and J by 1 base, 8 bases remained unmatched. Germline lookup yields CDR1 SEHNR and CDR2 FQNEAQ (reference sequence). In DNA form, the CDR3 reads TGTGCCAGCAGCCCCGGAGACAGGGTAAGCAATCAGCCCCAGCATTTT. Translated, it gives CASSPGDRVSNQPQHF.

The rearrangement uses TRBV28 and TRBJ1-5; D remains unclear. Trimming stripped 5 bases from V and 11 bases from J, with 16 bases between. Germline lookup yields CDR1 MDHEN and CDR2 SYDVKM. This CDR3 spans 13 amino acids. CDR3 bases: TGTGCCAGCAGTCCCCGGGTCCTCCAGGCCCAGCATTTT. Its translation: CASSPRVLQAQHF.

The chain links TRBV2 to TRBJ1-2; D is uncertain. The ends were cut back, 1 base at V and 5 bases at J, with 17 bases in the middle. The CDR3 extends over 16 amino acids. The germline V gene encodes CDR1 SNHLY and CDR2 FYNNEI. The CDR3 sequence is CASSEDRTPGVYGYTF. The CDR3 DNA follows: TGTGCCAGCAGTGAAGATAGGACCCCTGGAGTATATGGCTACACCTTC.